The TCR beta chain under discussion was sequenced for a study of T cells in Graves' hyperthyroidism and ophthalmopathy. About the study: Peripheral blood sampling occurred at initial diagnosis, before any treatment.

The germline gives CDR1 SQVTM, CDR2 ANQGSEA. The length of the CDR3 is 13 residues. V was pared by 2 bases and J by 4 bases, with 2 bases of the junction left unmatched. RNA transcripts gave rise to amplified TCR beta CDR3 regions. Primed by the HTBI set, a first-round RT-PCR was run on the TCR CDR3. TCRdb reanalysed the multiplex PCR reads using MiXCR and keeps one entry per CDR3 protein. This table has roughly 300,000 distinct CDR3 sequences, 15% to 20% appearing once. Ten or more counts support this clonotype. This receptor was identified in a woman in her 50s with Graves' hyperthyroidism. The sequencing input was blood. The chain joins TRBV29-1 to TRBJ2-3; 8 bases align to TRBD2. The CDR3 reads CSVESGGADTQYF. The CDR3 nucleotides read TGCAGCGTTGAAAGCGGGGGTGCAGATACGCAGTATTTT.